The T cell receptor (beta chain) described here comes from a study of blood T cell repertoires in COVID-19. Study as a whole: The cDNA or gDNA used as material had been derived from T cells, B-cell-depleted T cells, or PBMCs.

The CDR3 extends over 12 amino acids. Trimming removed 7 bases from V and 7 bases from J, with 13 bases in between. Germline CDR1 reads MDHEN; CDR2 reads SYDVKM. Patients at the Seattle site were enrolled during active infection and followed longitudinally. Original analysis: From reference gene primer amplification, estimates of nucleated cell counts were derived. TCRdb's table, derived via immunoSEQ multiplex PCR, lists solely in-frame clones and lacks some. For V, J and clone size, that table is used; D and trimming come from the DNA. The sample lists 200,000 to 300,000 clones; roughly 80% were seen once. This clone was counted between two and nine times.

V and J are TRBV28 and TRBJ1-2; maybe TRBD1 (6 bases). Sequenced input: peripheral blood. This sequence was found in a woman older than 75 with COVID-19, enrolled during active disease. Here the CDR3 reads CASITQGGGYTF. In DNA form, the CDR3 reads TGTGCCAGCATAACACAGGGCGGTGGCTACACCTTC.